The present T cell receptor beta chain was sequenced within a study of T cells in Graves' hyperthyroidism and ophthalmopathy. Study results and limitations: Clonotypes that were expanded in thyroid above 0.001 mostly appeared in blood too. Ophthalmopathy was separated from stable hyperthyroidism by a 13 V-J model.

In the case of this clonotype: The antigen remains unidentified.

Trimming removed 3 bases from V and 6 bases from J, with 23 bases in between. Germline values: CDR1 SNHLY, CDR2 FYNNEI. The CDR3 runs 17 residues. Using RNA transcripts as the source, TCR beta CDR3 regions were amplified. HTBI primers drove first-round RT-PCR of the TCR CDR3. TCRdb re-analysed the multiplex PCR reads in MiXCR, keeping a single row per CDR3 protein. The data contain some 600,000 distinct CDR3 sequences, about 43% of them singletons. The V and J genes are TRBV2 and TRBJ1-1, with D maybe TRBD1 (5 bases). This sequence originates from a woman younger than 35 with Graves' hyperthyroidism. Input material: peripheral blood or thyroid tissue (not recorded which). The CDR3 DNA sequence: TGTGCCAGCAGTGAGCGGGGGGAGTTGTCGGTGGACCCTGAAGCTTTCTTT. This gives the protein CASSERGELSVDPEAFF.